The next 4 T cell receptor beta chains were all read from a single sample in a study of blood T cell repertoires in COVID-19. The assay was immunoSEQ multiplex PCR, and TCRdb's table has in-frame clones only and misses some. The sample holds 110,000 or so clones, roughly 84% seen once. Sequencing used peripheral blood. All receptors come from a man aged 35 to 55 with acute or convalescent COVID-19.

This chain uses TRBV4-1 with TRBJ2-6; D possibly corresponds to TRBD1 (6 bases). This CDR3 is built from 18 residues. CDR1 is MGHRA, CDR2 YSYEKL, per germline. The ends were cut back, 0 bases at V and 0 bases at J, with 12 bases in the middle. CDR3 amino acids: CASSQDRQAFSGANVLTF. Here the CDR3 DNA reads TGCGCCAGCAGCCAAGACCGACAGGCGTTCTCTGGGGCCAACGTCCTGACTTTC.

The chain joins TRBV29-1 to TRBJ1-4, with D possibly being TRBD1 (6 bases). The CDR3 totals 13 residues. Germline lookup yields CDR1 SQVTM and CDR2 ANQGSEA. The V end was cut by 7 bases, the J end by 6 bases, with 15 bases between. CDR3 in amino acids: CSALKPGDEKLFF. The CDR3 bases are TGCAGCGCCCTGAAGCCAGGGGATGAAAAACTGTTTTTT.

The CDR3 sequence is CASGTSGGAFVQFF. The CDR3 bases are TGTGCTAGTGGGACTAGCGGGGGGGCCTTTGTGCAGTTCTTC. The chain combines TRBV12-5 with TRBJ2-1, with TRBD2 identical over 14 bases. After removal of 6 bases from V and 12 bases from J, the junction contained 7 bases not matched to a gene. Germline CDR1 LGHNT, CDR2 FRNRAP. This CDR3 contains 14 residues.

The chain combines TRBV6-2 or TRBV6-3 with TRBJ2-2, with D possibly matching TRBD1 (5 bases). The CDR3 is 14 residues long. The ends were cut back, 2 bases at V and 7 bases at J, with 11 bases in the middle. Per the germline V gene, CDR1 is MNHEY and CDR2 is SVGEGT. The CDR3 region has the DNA TGTGCCAGCAGTTACAGGGGAAGTTTCGGGGAGCTGTTTTTT. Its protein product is CASSYRGSFGELFF.